The clone carrying this T cell receptor beta chain was recorded at least ten times. What it binds is unknown. As for the cDNA, it was generated by 5'RACE with 10-nucleotide random UMIs. TCRdb independently ran MiXCR on the 5' RACE reads; one entry per CDR3 protein. Of some 57,000 distinct CDR3 sequences listed, approximately 3.6% are singletons. V lost 0 bases and J lost 12; bases outside the gene matches: 15. Germline CDR1 reads MGHRA; CDR2 reads YSYEKL. The CDR3 is 17 amino acids. The data were taken from a study of neurological immune-mediated disorders. Study-wide points: The greatest TCR clonal expansion occurred in HTLV-1-associated myelopathy and the least in multiple sclerosis, which fell below healthy controls. CDR3 amino acid sequences of expanded clones were not shared across subjects, a result suggesting private repertoires in all groups.

The unsorted libraries originated from 2 million PBMCs kept at -80 C. This TCR derives from a woman between 55 and 75 years old with multiple sclerosis. The chain combines TRBV4-1 with TRBJ2-2; 8 nucleotides align to TRBD2. Sequencing was done on a sample of PBMCs. For the CDR3, the DNA is TGCGCCAGCAGCCAAGAAGAACGCGGGGGCGGGAGGACACAGCTGTTTTTT. This gives the protein CASSQEERGGGRTQLFF.